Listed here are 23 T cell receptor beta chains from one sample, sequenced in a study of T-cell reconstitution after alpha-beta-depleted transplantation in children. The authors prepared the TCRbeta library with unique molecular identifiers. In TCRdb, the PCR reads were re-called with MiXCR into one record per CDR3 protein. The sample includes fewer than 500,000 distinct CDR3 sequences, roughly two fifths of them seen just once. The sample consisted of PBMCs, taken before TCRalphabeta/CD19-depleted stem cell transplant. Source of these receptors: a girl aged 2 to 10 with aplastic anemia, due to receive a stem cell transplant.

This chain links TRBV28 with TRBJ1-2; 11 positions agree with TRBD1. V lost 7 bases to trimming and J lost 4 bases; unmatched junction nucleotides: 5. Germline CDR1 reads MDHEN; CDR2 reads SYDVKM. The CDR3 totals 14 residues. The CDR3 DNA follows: TGTGCCAGCAAATCCGGGACAGGGGGCTATGGCTACACCTTC. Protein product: CASKSGTGGYGYTF.

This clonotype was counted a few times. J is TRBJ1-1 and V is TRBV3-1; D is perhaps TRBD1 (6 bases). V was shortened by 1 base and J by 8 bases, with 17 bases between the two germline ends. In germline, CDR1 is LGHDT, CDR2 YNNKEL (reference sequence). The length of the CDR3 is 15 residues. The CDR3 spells CASSQVLGTNKEAFF. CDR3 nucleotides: TGTGCCAGCAGCCAAGTTCTCGGGACAAATAAGGAAGCTTTCTTT.

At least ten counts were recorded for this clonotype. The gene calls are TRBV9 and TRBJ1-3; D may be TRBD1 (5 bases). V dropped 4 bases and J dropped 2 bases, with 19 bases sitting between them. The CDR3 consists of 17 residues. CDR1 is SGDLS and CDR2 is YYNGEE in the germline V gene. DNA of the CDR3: TGTGCCAGCAGCCCCGGATGGGGGGAGGGCCCTGGAAACACCATATATTTT. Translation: CASSPGWGEGPGNTIYF.

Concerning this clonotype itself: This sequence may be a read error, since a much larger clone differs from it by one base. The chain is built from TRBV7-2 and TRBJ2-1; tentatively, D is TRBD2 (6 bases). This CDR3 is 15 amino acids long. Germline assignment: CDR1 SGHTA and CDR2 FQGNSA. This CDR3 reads CASTIMEGGYNEHFF. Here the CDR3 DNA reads TGTGCCAGCACCATAATGGAGGGAGGTTACAATGAGCATTTCTTC. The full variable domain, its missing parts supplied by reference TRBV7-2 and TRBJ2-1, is GAGVSQSPSNKVTEKGKDVELRCDPISGHTALYWYRQSLGQGLEFLIYFQGNSAPDKSGLPSDRFSAERTGGSVSTLTIQRTQQEDSAVYLCASTIMEGGYNEHFFGPGTRLTVL.

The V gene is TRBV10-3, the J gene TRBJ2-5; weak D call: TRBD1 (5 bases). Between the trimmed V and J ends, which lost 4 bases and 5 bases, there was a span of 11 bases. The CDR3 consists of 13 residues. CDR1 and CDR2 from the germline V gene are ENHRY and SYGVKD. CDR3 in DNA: TGTGCCATCAGTGCTAGGGGCAGGGAGACCCAGTACTTC. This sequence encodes CAISARGRETQYF.

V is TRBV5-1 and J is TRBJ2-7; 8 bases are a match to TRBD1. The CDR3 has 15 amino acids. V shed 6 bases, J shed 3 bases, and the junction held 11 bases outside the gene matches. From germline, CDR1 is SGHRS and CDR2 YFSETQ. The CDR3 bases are TGCGCCAGCAAGCAGGACAGGGCAACTCTCTACGAGCAGTACTTC. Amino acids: CASKQDRATLYEQYF.

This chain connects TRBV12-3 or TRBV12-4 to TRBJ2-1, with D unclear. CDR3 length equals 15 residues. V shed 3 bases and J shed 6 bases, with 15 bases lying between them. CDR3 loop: CASSFSIAAGNEQFF. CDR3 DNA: TGTGCCAGCAGTTTTAGTATCGCGGCAGGCAATGAGCAGTTCTTC.

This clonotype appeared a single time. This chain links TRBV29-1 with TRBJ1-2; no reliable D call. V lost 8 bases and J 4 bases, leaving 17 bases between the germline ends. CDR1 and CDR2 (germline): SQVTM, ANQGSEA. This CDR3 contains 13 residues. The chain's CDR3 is CSISKGYSYGYTF. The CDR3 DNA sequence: TGCAGCATTAGCAAAGGGTATAGCTATGGCTACACCTTC.

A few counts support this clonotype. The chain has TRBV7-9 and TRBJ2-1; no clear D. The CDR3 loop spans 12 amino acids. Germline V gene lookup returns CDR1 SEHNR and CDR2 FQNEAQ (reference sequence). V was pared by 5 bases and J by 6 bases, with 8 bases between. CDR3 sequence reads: CASSIGFNEQFF. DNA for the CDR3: TGTGCCAGCAGCATAGGTTTCAATGAGCAGTTCTTC.

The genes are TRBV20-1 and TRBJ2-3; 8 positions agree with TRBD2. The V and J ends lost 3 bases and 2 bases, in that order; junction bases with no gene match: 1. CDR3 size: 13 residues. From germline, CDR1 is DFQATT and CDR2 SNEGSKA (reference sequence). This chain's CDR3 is CSASSGNTDTQYF. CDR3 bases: TGCAGTGCTAGTAGCGGGAACACAGATACGCAGTATTTT.

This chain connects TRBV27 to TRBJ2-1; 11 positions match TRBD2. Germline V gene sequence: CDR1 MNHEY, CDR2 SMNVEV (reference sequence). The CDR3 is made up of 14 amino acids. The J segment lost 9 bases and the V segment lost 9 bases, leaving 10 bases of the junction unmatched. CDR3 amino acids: CASGILAGEIEQFF. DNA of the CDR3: TGTGCCAGTGGGATACTAGCGGGAGAGATTGAGCAGTTCTTC.

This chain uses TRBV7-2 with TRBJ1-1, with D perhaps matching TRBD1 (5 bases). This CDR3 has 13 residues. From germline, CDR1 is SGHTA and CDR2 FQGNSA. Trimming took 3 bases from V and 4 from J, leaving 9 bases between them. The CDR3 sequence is CASSFRVGTEAFF. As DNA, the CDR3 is TGTGCCAGCAGCTTCAGGGTGGGCACTGAAGCTTTCTTT. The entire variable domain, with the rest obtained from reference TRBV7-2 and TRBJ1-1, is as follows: GAGVSQSPSNKVTEKGKDVELRCDPISGHTALYWYRQSLGQGLEFLIYFQGNSAPDKSGLPSDRFSAERTGGSVSTLTIQRTQQEDSAVYLCASSFRVGTEAFFGQGTRLTVV.

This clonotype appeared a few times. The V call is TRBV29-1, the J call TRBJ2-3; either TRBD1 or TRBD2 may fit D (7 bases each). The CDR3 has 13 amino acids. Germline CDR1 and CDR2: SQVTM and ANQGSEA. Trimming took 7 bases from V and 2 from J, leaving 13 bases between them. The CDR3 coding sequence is TGCAGCGGGGGGGGGACAGACACAGATACGCAGTATTTT. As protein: CSGGGTDTDTQYF.

CDR3: CASSPVGGLWIEQYF. The DNA for the CDR3 is TGCGCCAGCAGCCCGGTGGGGGGCCTGTGGATCGAGCAGTACTTC. The rearrangement joins TRBV5-1 to TRBJ2-7; the D call may be TRBD1 or TRBD2 (6 bases each). Trimming pared 4 bases from V and 6 bases from J, leaving 20 bases between. The CDR3 is made up of 15 amino acids. Germline V CDR1 and CDR2: SGHRS, YFSETQ.

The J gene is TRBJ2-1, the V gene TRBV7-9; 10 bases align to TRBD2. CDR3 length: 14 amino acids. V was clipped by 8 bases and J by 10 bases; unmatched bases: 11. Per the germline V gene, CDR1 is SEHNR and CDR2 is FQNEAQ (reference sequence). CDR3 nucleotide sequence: TGTGCCAGCGGTGCGGGACTAGCGAGTGGGGAGCAGTTCTTC. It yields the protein CASGAGLASGEQFF.

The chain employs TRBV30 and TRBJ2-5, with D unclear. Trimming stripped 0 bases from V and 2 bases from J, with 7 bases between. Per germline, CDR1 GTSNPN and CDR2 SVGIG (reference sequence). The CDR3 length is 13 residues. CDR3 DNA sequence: TGTGCCTGGAGTGTGGGAATACAAGAGACCCAGTACTTC. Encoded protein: CAWSVGIQETQYF.

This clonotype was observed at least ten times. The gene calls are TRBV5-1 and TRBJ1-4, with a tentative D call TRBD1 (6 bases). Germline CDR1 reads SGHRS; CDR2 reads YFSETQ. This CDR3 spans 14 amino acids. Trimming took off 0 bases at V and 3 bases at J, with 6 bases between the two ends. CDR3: CASSLGGPNEKLFF. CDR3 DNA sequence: TGCGCCAGCAGCTTGGGGGGGCCTAATGAAAAACTGTTTTTT.

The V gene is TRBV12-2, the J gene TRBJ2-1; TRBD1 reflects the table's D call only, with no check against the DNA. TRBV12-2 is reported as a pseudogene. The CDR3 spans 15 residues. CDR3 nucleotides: TGTGCAAGTCGCTTAGTTGGGTCCCCTTGGAATGAGCAGTTCTTC. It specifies CASRLVGSPWNEQFF.

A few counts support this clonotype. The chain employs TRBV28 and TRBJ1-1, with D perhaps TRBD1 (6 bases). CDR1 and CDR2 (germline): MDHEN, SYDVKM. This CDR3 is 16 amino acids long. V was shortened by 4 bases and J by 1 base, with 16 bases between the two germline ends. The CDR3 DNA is TGTGCCAGCAGTTCCTCGCCGGGAGGGGGGAACACTGAAGCTTTCTTT. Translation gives CASSSSPGGGNTEAFF.

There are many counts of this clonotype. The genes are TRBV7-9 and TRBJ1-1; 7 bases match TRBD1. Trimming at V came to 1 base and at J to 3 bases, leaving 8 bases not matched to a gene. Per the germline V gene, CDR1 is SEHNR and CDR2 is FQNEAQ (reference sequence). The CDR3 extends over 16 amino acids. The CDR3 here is CASSLGDGRGDTEAFF. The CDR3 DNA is TGTGCCAGCAGCTTAGGCGATGGCAGGGGGGACACTGAAGCTTTCTTT.

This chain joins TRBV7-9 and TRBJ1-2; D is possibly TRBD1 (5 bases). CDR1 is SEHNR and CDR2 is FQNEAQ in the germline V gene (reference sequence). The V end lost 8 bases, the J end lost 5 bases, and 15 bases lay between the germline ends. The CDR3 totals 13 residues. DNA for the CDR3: TGTGCCAGCGGAGTGAGAGGGGATTATGGCTACACCTTC. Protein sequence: CASGVRGDYGYTF.

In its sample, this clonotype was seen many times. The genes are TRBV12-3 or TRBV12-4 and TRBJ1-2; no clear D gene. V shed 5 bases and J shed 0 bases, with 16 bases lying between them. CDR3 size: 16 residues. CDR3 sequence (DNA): TGTGCCAGCAGTGCCCGACGGGTTGCCTCTAACTATGGCTACACCTTC. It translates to CASSARRVASNYGYTF.

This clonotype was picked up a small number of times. CDR3 in amino acids: CAISESMPGELFF. CDR3 DNA sequence: TGTGCCATCAGTGAGTCGATGCCCGGGGAGCTGTTTTTT. The chain joins TRBV10-3 to TRBJ2-2; no clear D. Trimming stripped 0 bases from V and 6 bases from J, with 5 bases between. Germline values: CDR1 ENHRY, CDR2 SYGVKD. The CDR3 is 13 amino acids.